The 23 T cell receptor beta chains in this list originate from one sample, sequenced in a study of blood T cell repertoires in COVID-19. Using immunoSEQ multiplex PCR, the repertoire was profiled, and TCRdb retains in-frame clones only, with some absent. Of 400,000 to 450,000 clones listed, 70% to 90% were seen once; the top ten hold 10% to 15%. The specimen was peripheral blood. Receptors were obtained from a woman aged 45-65 years with COVID-19, enrolled during active disease.

This chain connects TRBV28 to TRBJ1-5; no definite D call. Trimming took 1 base from V and 6 from J, leaving 10 bases between them. Germline-derived CDR1 and CDR2 are MDHEN and SYDVKM. The CDR3 length is 14 residues. The CDR3 nucleotides are TGTGCCAGCAGTTTATTGGGGAGAGCTCAGCCCCAGCATTTT. This gives the protein CASSLLGRAQPQHF.

The chain has TRBV5-1 and TRBJ2-3; tentative D call: TRBD2 (6 bases). The germline CDR1 and CDR2 sequences are SGHRS and YFSETQ. Trimming took off 4 bases at V and 0 bases at J, with 18 bases between the two ends. CDR3 length equals 17 residues. CDR3 nucleotides: TGCGCCAGCAGCGAATATTCGAGACGGGGGAGCACAGATACGCAGTATTTT. Translating gives CASSEYSRRGSTDTQYF.

Concerning this clone: Other DNA sequences within the sample encode an identical CDR3. V and J are TRBV27 and TRBJ1-1; perhaps TRBD1 as D (5 bases). The CDR3 spans 13 residues. From germline, CDR1 is MNHEY and CDR2 SMNVEV (reference sequence). V gave up 6 bases and J gave up 4 bases, with 12 bases separating them. CDR3 in amino acids: CASSPRGGTEAFF. Here the CDR3 DNA reads TGTGCCAGCAGCCCCCGGGGGGGCACTGAAGCTTTCTTT.

The chain uses TRBV10-3 and TRBJ2-3; a weak D match, TRBD2 (5 bases). This CDR3 has 13 residues. Germline CDR1 reads ENHRY; CDR2 reads SYGVKD. V was clipped by 4 bases and J by 2 bases, with 7 bases between them. Written as DNA, the CDR3 is TGTGCCATCAGTGCGGGGTTCACAGATACGCAGTATTTT. This translates into CAISAGFTDTQYF.

This chain joins TRBV5-1 and TRBJ2-3; perhaps TRBD2 as D (5 bases). CDR3 length: 15 residues. Germline V gives CDR1 SGHRS, CDR2 YFSETQ. V dropped 4 bases and J dropped 2 bases, with 14 bases sitting between them. For the CDR3, the DNA is TGCGCCAGCAGCCAAACCGGGGTGACCACAGATACGCAGTATTTT. Translating gives CASSQTGVTTDTQYF.

This sequence joins TRBV18 and TRBJ1-2; TRBD1 matches at 7 bases. V gave up 2 bases and J gave up 1 base; unmatched junction bases: 10. CDR1 is KGHSH, CDR2 LQKENI, per germline. The CDR3 spans 17 residues. CDR3 DNA: TGTGCCAGCTCACCAACTGCCTCGGACAGGATTAACTATGGCTACACCTTC. Amino acids: CASSPTASDRINYGYTF. Using reference TRBV18 and TRBJ1-2 for the parts outside the CDR3, the full variable domain is NAGVMQNPRHLVRRRGQEARLRCSPMKGHSHVYWYRQLPEEGLKFMVYLQKENIIDESGMPKERFSAEFPKEGPSILRIQQVVRGDSAAYFCASSPTASDRINYGYTFGSGTRLTVV.

The V call is TRBV5-4, the J call TRBJ2-3, with 8 bases lining up with TRBD2. The CDR3 has 14 residues. Germline V lookup: CDR1 SGHNT, CDR2 YYREEE (reference sequence). V shed 5 bases, J shed 3 bases, and the junction held 5 bases outside the gene matches. CDR3 nucleotides: TGTGCCAGCAGTTTTAGCGGGGCTACAGATACGCAGTATTTT. This codes for CASSFSGATDTQYF.

J is TRBJ1-2 and V is TRBV28; weak D call: TRBD1 (6 bases). The germline gives CDR1 MDHEN, CDR2 SYDVKM. Trimming stripped 6 bases from V and 10 bases from J, with 15 bases between. The length of the CDR3 is 12 residues. CDR3 residues: CASRPGARDYTF. CDR3 DNA sequence: TGTGCCAGCAGGCCAGGGGCCCGGGACTACACCTTC.

This chain links TRBV19 with TRBJ1-2, with unresolved D. The CDR3 contains 12 residues. The germline gives CDR1 LNHDA, CDR2 SQIVND (reference sequence). V lost 5 bases and J 8 bases, leaving 12 bases between the germline ends. CDR3 DNA sequence: TGTGCCAGTAGTGCCACTGCGGTAGGCTACACCTTC. It translates to CASSATAVGYTF.

This sequence joins TRBV5-1 and TRBJ1-2; 8 bases match TRBD1. Germline-derived CDR1 and CDR2 are SGHRS and YFSETQ. CDR3 size: 15 residues. The V gene end was trimmed by 5 bases and the J gene end by 5 bases; junction bases not matched to a gene: 11. The CDR3 loop is CASRPLTRQGYGYTF. The CDR3 DNA reads TGCGCCAGCAGACCGTTAACTCGACAGGGGTATGGCTACACCTTC.

This clone was observed once. This rearrangement joins TRBV10-2 to TRBJ2-1, with 9 positions matching TRBD2. Germline trimming cut 10 bases from V and 1 base from J; bases unmatched to any gene: 5. The CDR3 consists of 14 residues. The germline CDR1 and CDR2 sequences are WSHSY and SAAADI. The DNA for the CDR3 is TGCGCCACCCAGGCGGGGGGGTCCTACAATGAGCAGTTCTTC. Translating it yields CATQAGGSYNEQFF.

The rearrangement uses TRBV5-6 and TRBJ2-7; TRBD1 is a possible D gene (6 bases). V lost 1 base to trimming and J lost 5 bases, with 16 bases between them. This CDR3 comprises 15 residues. Germline values: CDR1 SGHDT, CDR2 YYEEEE. CDR3 in DNA: TGTGCCAGCAGCTTGATCGGACAGTTCCCCCACGAGCAGTACTTC. Its translation: CASSLIGQFPHEQYF.

The chain carries TRBV28 and TRBJ1-5, with D possibly TRBD1 on 6 matching bases. The germline CDR1 and CDR2 sequences are MDHEN and SYDVKM. The ends were cut back, 6 bases at V and 6 bases at J, with 15 bases in the middle. The CDR3 extends over 14 amino acids. The CDR3 DNA reads TGTGCCAGCAGATTGACAGGCGGCGGTCAGCCCCAGCATTTT. Encoded protein: CASRLTGGGQPQHF.

The rearrangement uses TRBV5-4 and TRBJ1-2; 7 nucleotides line up with TRBD1. CDR1 SGHNT and CDR2 YYREEE come from the germline V gene (reference sequence). The CDR3 totals 14 residues. Trimming cost V 1 base and J 5 bases; bases outside gene matches: 5. The DNA of the CDR3 is TGTGCCAGCAGCTTGTACGGGACAGTGTATGGCTACACCTTC. Translated, it gives CASSLYGTVYGYTF.

The V call is TRBV15, the J call TRBJ2-7; the D gene is possibly TRBD2 (6 bases). Germline-derived CDR1 and CDR2 are LNHNV and YYDKDF (reference sequence). The CDR3 has 15 residues. Trimming took 3 bases from V and 2 from J, leaving 14 bases between them. The CDR3 reads CATSRETGLPYEQYF. CDR3 DNA: TGTGCCACCAGCAGGGAGACGGGACTGCCCTACGAGCAGTACTTC.

The chain recombines TRBV5-4 with TRBJ2-3; D is perhaps TRBD1 (6 bases). Trimming shortened V by 0 bases and J by 3 bases, and 8 bases separated the two germline ends. The CDR3 is 14 residues long. From germline, CDR1 is SGHNT and CDR2 YYREEE (reference sequence). CDR3 sequence reads: CASSLVQGTDTQYF. DNA of the CDR3: TGTGCCAGCAGCTTGGTTCAGGGGACAGATACGCAGTATTTT.

The chain links TRBV24-1 to TRBJ2-3, with D possibly matching TRBD2 (7 bases). Trimming pared 9 bases from V and 1 base from J, leaving 13 bases between. The CDR3 runs to 14 residues. Germline V gene lookup returns CDR1 KGHDR and CDR2 SFDVKD. CDR3: CATGGDMGTDTQYF. For the CDR3, the DNA is TGTGCCACCGGGGGGGACATGGGCACAGATACGCAGTATTTT.

The V call is TRBV5-1, the J call TRBJ2-3; TRBD2 matches 8 bases. Germline assignment: CDR1 SGHRS and CDR2 YFSETQ. Trimming removed 4 bases from V and 2 bases from J; junction bases left unmatched: 6. The CDR3 contains 15 residues. The CDR3 sequence: CASSLQRGHTDTQYF. For the CDR3, the DNA is TGCGCCAGCAGCCTCCAGCGGGGGCACACAGATACGCAGTATTTT.

This clone was observed a few times. The chain has TRBV6-5 and TRBJ2-7; 9 positions match TRBD1. J gave up 2 bases and V 6 bases, and 8 bases lay outside the gene matches. The germline CDR1 and CDR2 sequences are MNHEY and SVGAGI. The CDR3 consists of 15 residues. The CDR3 bases are TGTGCCAGCAGGTCACCGGGACAGGGTACCTACGAGCAGTACTTC. Protein sequence: CASRSPGQGTYEQYF.

The genes are TRBV19 and TRBJ2-1; 7 bases map to TRBD2. J gave up 7 bases and V 4 bases, and 4 bases lay outside the gene matches. CDR3 length equals 13 residues. Germline V gene data show CDR1 as LNHDA and CDR2 as SQIVND (reference sequence). CDR3 coding DNA: TGTGCCAGTAGTACGACTAGCACGAATGAGCAGTTCTTC. Translating gives CASSTTSTNEQFF.

The V and J genes are TRBV5-1 and TRBJ1-2; 8 nucleotides align to TRBD1. Germline V gene data show CDR1 as SGHRS and CDR2 as YFSETQ. Germline trimming cut 2 bases from V and 8 bases from J; bases unmatched to any gene: 14. This CDR3 contains 16 residues. The CDR3 loop reads CASSLTGGDIGYGYTF. The CDR3 nucleotides read TGCGCCAGCAGCTTAACAGGGGGTGACATTGGTTACGGCTACACCTTC. Supplemented by reference TRBV5-1 and TRBJ1-2, the full variable domain reads KAGVTQTPRYLIKTRGQQVTLSCSPISGHRSVSWYQQTPGQGLQFLFEYFSETQRNKGNFPGRFSGRQFSNSRSEMNVSTLELGDSALYLCASSLTGGDIGYGYTFGSGTRLTVV.

This rearrangement joins TRBV4-2 to TRBJ2-1, with no clear D. The V gene lost 5 bases and the J gene lost 6 bases, with 8 bases spanning the gap. The CDR3 covers 12 residues. The germline V gene has CDR1 LGHNA and CDR2 YNFKEQ. In nucleotides, the CDR3 is TGTGCCAGCAGCTTGACTCTCAATGAGCAGTTCTTC. It specifies CASSLTLNEQFF.

This chain links TRBV28 with TRBJ2-2, with TRBD1 identical over 8 bases. Germline V gives CDR1 MDHEN, CDR2 SYDVKM. This CDR3 has 12 amino acids. Losses at the gene ends were 11 bases for V and 6 bases for J; bases not matched to a gene: 5. The CDR3 bases are TGTGCCGGACAGGGCAGGGCCGGGGAGCTGTTTTTT. Protein sequence: CAGQGRAGELFF.